The sequence of this T cell receptor (beta chain) was determined in a study of T-cell memory formation after mild COVID-19. Study-wide points: Clones shrinking from day 15 to 85 showed even CD4/CD8 mixes; later expanders tilted CD4+.

Libraries for TCRalpha and TCRbeta carried sample barcodes and unique molecular identifiers via 5'RACE. TCRdb reprocessed the 5' RACE reads via MiXCR and lists one record per CDR3 protein. Of about 360,000 distinct CDR3 sequences listed, around 14% were seen once; the top ten hold around 21%. As regards this clonotype: Its antigen is not identified.

The clonotype originates from a young man who had mild COVID-19 (a few samples of this study predate the infection). Cell type and time point are not known. Sequencing input: PBMCs or a T cell subset sorted from them (not recorded which).

CDR3 residues: CASSLAALTINEQFF. In DNA form, the CDR3 reads TGTGCCAGCAGCTTAGCCGCCCTCACTATAAATGAGCAGTTCTTC. J is TRBJ2-1 and V is TRBV7-9; no definite D call. V lost 0 bases and J 7 bases, leaving 13 bases between the germline ends. The germline V gene has CDR1 SEHNR and CDR2 FQNEAQ (reference sequence). The CDR3 runs to 15 residues.